This TCR beta chain stems from a study of CD8+CD57+ T cells in acquired aplastic anemia. Profiles of TCR beta VDJ and CDR3 were generated from a genomic DNA template. TCRdb reprocessed the reads via MiXCR and lists one record per CDR3 protein. The repertoire includes 120,000 or so distinct CDR3 sequences, 48% of them detected once, and 2% to 3% sits in the top ten. CDR3 length: 16 residues. J lost 1 base, V lost 10 bases, and 8 bases had no gene match. Germline CDR1 ENHRY, CDR2 SYGVKD. The V gene is TRBV10-3, the J gene TRBJ2-2; 11 nucleotides agree with TRBD2. The sample taken for sequencing was sorted CD4+, CD8+, or CD8+CD57+ T cells (not recorded which) from PBMCs. The receptor was isolated from a human donor in good health, serving as a control. This CDR3 is CATSLAGGLNTGELFF. The CDR3 bases are TGTGCCACCAGCCTAGCGGGGGGCCTGAACACCGGGGAGCTGTTTTTT.